Here is one TCR beta chain with its context. No antigen is known for it. Per-nucleotide qualities are absent, and no much larger clonotype sits a single base away. This specimen comes from a study of T cell repertoires in cytomegalovirus infection (dated by TCRdb to about 2019). In terms of the full investigation: Because public TCR beta signatures pointed to carriage of CMV infection together with the matching HLA type, the HLA type of each donor mattered for the analysis.

The sample was run on an Illumina HiSeq 1500. TCRdb reprocessed the public reads (quality trimming at Q25 with fastp, clone calling with MiXCR) and kept in-frame beta chains. Merged by CDR3 protein, the rows form single entries marked with the most common genes and DNA. The sample includes under 600,000 distinct CDR3 sequences, with approximately 15% observed a single time. The ten largest clones represent about 24% of the sample. For CDR1 and CDR2, the germline V gene lists SQVTM and ANQGSEA. Clipping removes 7 bases from V and 4 bases from J, with 15 as the unmatched junction base count. The CDR3 sequence holds 15 residues, the cysteine and phenylalanine included. The CDR3 DNA has 45 bases and is translated from base 1. General study outcomes and caveats: The ex vivo response was dominated by HLA-C-restricted CMV-specific TCR beta clonotypes, which also provided the single most frequent clonotype in two of eight donors. Cumulative frequency of public TCR beta family members discriminated carriers of CMV infection plus the relevant HLA type in this cohort and an independent approximately 370-donor cohort.

The source material was CD8+ T cells from PBMCs. Recombination connected TRBV29-1 to TRBJ1-2; the central 7 bases match TRBD1. The sequence came from a human donor in good health (CMV status not recorded). Some clones in this sample may be carry-over from other donors' samples. The CDR3 corresponds to CSAGPGQATAYGYTF. The bases read TGCAGCGCCGGCCCAGGACAGGCGACGGCCTATGGCTACACCTTC. The reference TRBV29-1 and TRBJ1-2 proteins fill in what lies around the CDR3, so the full variable domain reads SAVISQKPSRDICQRGTSLTIQCQVDSQVTMMFWYRQQPGQSLTLIATANQGSEATYESGFVIDKFPISRPNLTFSTLTVSNMSPEDSSIYLCSAGPGQATAYGYTFGSGTRLTVV.